This T cell receptor (beta chain) was profiled in a study of radiation and T cells in renal cell carcinoma. On the study more broadly: Nephrectomy followed 15 Gy stereotactic body radiation by 4 weeks.

Assay used: immunoSEQ multiplex PCR; TCRdb lists only in-frame clones, some missing. This table holds about 130,000 clones, about four fifths found once. The sample's time point: baseline pretreatment blood. Treatment defined: 15 Gy SBRT to primary tumor, nephrectomy 4 weeks later. Clear cell pathology was present in this patient's renal cell carcinoma. The CDR3 spans 13 residues. Germline V gene lookup returns CDR1 KGHSH and CDR2 LQKENI. Trimming took off 6 bases at V and 8 bases at J, with 11 bases between the two ends. This sample comprised blood, obtained from a patient whose treatment included radiotherapy and nephrectomy. The chain uses TRBV18 and TRBJ1-6; D is undetermined. This clonotype was sampled from an older woman with renal cell carcinoma. CDR3 DNA sequence: TGTGCCAGCTCGCCGGCGAGGGATTCACCCCTCCACTTT. Its translation: CASSPARDSPLHF. Combining the CDR3 with reference TRBV18 and TRBJ1-6 gives the whole variable domain NAGVMQNPRHLVRRRGQEARLRCSPMKGHSHVYWYRQLPEEGLKFMVYLQKENIIDESGMPKERFSAEFPKEGPSILRIQQVVRGDSAAYFCASSPARDSPLHFGNGTRLTVT.